One and the same sample provided the 8 T cell receptor beta chains below, sequenced in a study of blood T cell repertoires in COVID-19. Using immunoSEQ multiplex PCR, the repertoire was profiled, and TCRdb retains in-frame clones only, with some absent. The sample holds around 78,000 clones; around nine tenths are singletons and the top ten take 1.9%. Sequenced sample: peripheral blood. These receptors all come from an older woman with acute or convalescent COVID-19.

This clone was counted a single time. The chain carries TRBV14 and TRBJ1-1; D may be TRBD1 (5 bases). The V end lost 5 bases, the J end lost 6 bases, and 16 bases lay between the germline ends. Germline loops: CDR1 SGHDN, CDR2 FVKESK. There are 14 residues in the CDR3. The CDR3 loop is CASSRRTQDAEAFF. Written as DNA, the CDR3 is TGTGCCAGCAGCAGACGAACACAGGACGCTGAAGCTTTCTTT.

This chain connects TRBV7-9 to TRBJ2-7, with 7 positions matching TRBD2. Germline CDR1 reads SEHNR; CDR2 reads FQNEAQ (reference sequence). The CDR3 runs to 14 residues. The junction had 8 bases not matched to a gene; V was cut back by 5 bases and J by 4 bases. CDR3 residues: CASSREGGSYEQYF. The CDR3 bases are TGTGCCAGCAGCCGAGAAGGCGGGAGTTACGAGCAGTACTTC.

The chain combines TRBV7-9 with TRBJ1-4, with D tentatively TRBD1 (6 bases). The V end was cut by 5 bases, the J end by 4 bases, with 20 bases between. In germline, CDR1 is SEHNR, CDR2 FQNEAQ (reference sequence). CDR3 length: 17 residues. The CDR3 sequence is CASSPLGAATINEKLFF. The CDR3 DNA reads TGTGCCAGCAGCCCCCTGGGGGCAGCGACGATTAATGAAAAACTGTTTTTT.

This chain connects TRBV18 to TRBJ2-5; 11 bases match TRBD1. Trimming took 1 base from V and 4 from J; bases not matched to a gene: 11. Germline-derived CDR1 and CDR2 are KGHSH and LQKENI. The CDR3 consists of 18 residues. Here the CDR3 reads CASSPRVFGQGAGETQYF. CDR3 bases: TGTGCCAGCTCACCACGGGTATTCGGACAGGGGGCCGGAGAGACCCAGTACTTC.

The V and J genes are TRBV7-3 and TRBJ2-1; TRBD2 might be the D (6 bases). Trimming cost V 4 bases and J 4 bases, with 14 bases left between them. The CDR3 runs to 15 residues. Germline CDR1 reads SGHTA; CDR2 reads FQGTGA. CDR3 sequence: CASSYGTPGYNEQFF. CDR3 in DNA: TGTGCCAGCAGCTACGGGACTCCCGGATACAATGAGCAGTTCTTC.

The chain links TRBV5-1 to TRBJ2-7; 7 bases are shared with TRBD2. J gave up 4 bases and V 0 bases, and 1 base lay outside the gene matches. This CDR3 has 13 amino acids. Germline V gene sequence: CDR1 SGHRS, CDR2 YFSETQ. CDR3 loop: CASSLGGGYEQYF. The CDR3 coding sequence is TGCGCCAGCAGCTTGGGGGGAGGGTACGAGCAGTACTTC.

This clone showed up just a few times. The rearrangement joins TRBV7-3 to TRBJ2-1; 11 bases match TRBD2. Germline CDR1 SGHTA, CDR2 FQGTGA. This CDR3 comprises 14 residues. J gave up 9 bases and V 2 bases, and 3 bases lay outside the gene matches. CDR3 region: CASSLGLAGGEQFF. The DNA of the CDR3 is TGTGCCAGCAGCTTAGGACTAGCGGGTGGTGAGCAGTTCTTC.

This sequence joins TRBV28 and TRBJ2-7, with D possibly matching TRBD1 (5 bases). V was pared by 1 base and J by 3 bases, with 7 bases between. The germline V gene encodes CDR1 MDHEN and CDR2 SYDVKM. This CDR3 is built from 13 residues. CDR3 residues: CASSLSQGYEQYF. In DNA, the CDR3 is TGTGCCAGCAGTTTATCCCAGGGCTACGAGCAGTACTTC.